A single count supports the clone carrying this TCR beta chain. Its specificity is unknown. The data were obtained in a study of shared clonotypes between healthy human individuals. The naive CD8 subset, CD45RO-negative cells positively selected for CCR7, excluded terminally differentiated effector memory CD45RA+ cells. Study-level points and caveats: Naive CD4 clonotypes were shared across a few donors at roughly 5.5%. Memory subsets generally showed lower estimated richness than naive subsets.

TCRdb's copy holds only in-frame clones and misses some; the assay was immunoSEQ multiplex PCR. This sample carries 2 million or so clones, less than 95% of them seen once, and the ten largest clones take more than 0.95%. Looked up from germline, CDR1 is SQVTM and CDR2 is ANQGSEA. CDR3 length: 10 amino acids. The V end was cut by 2 bases, the J end by 5 bases, with 4 bases between. This TCR came from a man aged 18 to 29 in good health. Sequences were obtained from naive CD8+ T cells sorted from blood. V is TRBV29-1 and J is TRBJ2-7; D not resolved. CDR3 nucleotide sequence: TGCAGCGTTGAATTCGACGAGCAGTACTTC. Translated, it gives CSVEFDEQYF.